This is a list of T cell receptor beta chains from one sample in a study of blood T cell repertoires in COVID-19. The table came from immunoSEQ multiplex PCR; TCRdb's copy has only in-frame clones and leaves some out. The data hold approximately 72,000 clones, with approximately 85% observed a single time. The specimen sequenced was peripheral blood. The receptors were gathered from an elderly woman with active or convalescent COVID-19. The CDR3 runs from the conserved cysteine through the conserved F or W. D genes are given only for firm matches. Size is stated for part of the rows, as once, few or many counts, or as a class when the clone is expanded.

d_call	v_call	clone_size	j_call	cdr3_nt	cdr3_aa
-	TRBV27	-	TRBJ1-4	TGTGCCAGCAGTTTTCGCGGCGGCCCCAATTACCCCAATGAAAAACTGTTTTTT	CASSFRGGPNYPNEKLFF
-	TRBV28	-	TRBJ2-5	TGTGCCAGCAGTTTATCCGGCAACGGGAAAGAGACCCAGTACTTC	CASSLSGNGKETQYF
TRBD1	TRBV23-1	-	TRBJ2-7	TGCGCCAGCAGTCACTCCCCCGGACAGGGGAAATTGTCCGAGCAGTACTTC	CASSHSPGQGKLSEQYF
-	TRBV28	-	TRBJ1-2	TGTGCCAGCAGTTTTCTCTATGGCTACACCTTC	CASSFLYGYTF
TRBD1	TRBV30	-	TRBJ1-5	TGTGCCTGGAGTGTACTCGGGGGACAGGGAAACAATCAGCCCCAGCATTTT	CAWSVLGGQGNNQPQHF
TRBD1	TRBV27	-	TRBJ1-6	TGTGCCAGCAGTTTATGGATTACAGGGGTTAATTCACCCCTCCACTTT	CASSLWITGVNSPLHF
-	TRBV3-1/TRBV3-2	once	TRBJ1-2	TGTGCCAGCAGCCCTCCAGGATTAGCTAACTATGGCTACACCTTC	CASSPPGLANYGYTF
TRBD2	TRBV27	-	TRBJ2-3	TGTGCCAGCACCGCACTAGCGGGTCAACACACAGATACGCAGTATTTT	CASTALAGQHTDTQYF
TRBD1	TRBV13	-	TRBJ1-3	TGTGCCAGCAGCCTTCTACCCGGGACAGTTATCTCTGGAAACACCATATATTTT	CASSLLPGTVISGNTIYF
TRBD2	TRBV14	-	TRBJ2-2	TGTGCCAGCAGCCAAGTGCTCGCAATTGGGACTAGCGGGGGAAACGGGGAGCTGTTTTTT	CASSQVLAIGTSGGNGELFF
-	TRBV25-1	-	TRBJ1-1	TGTGCCAGCAGTGATTTCGGAATGGGGCTGGGTACTGAAGCTTTCTTT	CASSDFGMGLGTEAFF
-	TRBV24-1	-	TRBJ1-3	TGTGCCACCAGTGATCACCCGGGGAATTCTGGAAACACCATATATTTT	CATSDHPGNSGNTIYF
-	TRBV14	few	TRBJ2-7	TGTGCCAGCAGCCACTTAGACAGTTCCTACGAGCAGTACTTC	CASSHLDSSYEQYF
TRBD1	TRBV18	-	TRBJ2-3	TGTGCCAGCTCACCTCTGGACAGGGGGCCGGGTGGGGATACGCAGTATTTT	CASSPLDRGPGGDTQYF
-	TRBV30	once	TRBJ1-4	TGTGCCTGGAGTGGAACACCAGGATATAGGGGAGGAAAACTGTTTTTT	CAWSGTPGYRGGKLFF
-	TRBV7-2	-	TRBJ2-7	TGTGCCAGCAGCTTAGTGGGGCGGCACGAGCAGTACTTC	CASSLVGRHEQYF
-	TRBV7-2	-	TRBJ1-1	TGTGCCAGCAGAAAGATTGACATCTACGCTGAAGCTTTCTTT	CASRKIDIYAEAFF
TRBD1	TRBV9	-	TRBJ1-1	TGTGCCAGCAGCGAGAGCGACAGGGGAACTTTCGCTTTCTTT	CASSESDRGTFAFF
-	TRBV5-4	-	TRBJ1-3	TGTGCCAGCAGCTTCGAGCCCTTCTCTGGAAACACCATATATTTT	CASSFEPFSGNTIYF
TRBD1	TRBV6-4	-	TRBJ1-5	TGTGCCAGCAGAGATAATAAAGGACAGGGTAGCAATCAGCCCCAGCATTTT	CASRDNKGQGSNQPQHF
-	TRBV20-1	-	TRBJ1-5	TGCAGTGCTAGTAGGGAGGTGGCAGGCAATCAGCCCCAGCATTTT	CSASREVAGNQPQHF
TRBD2	TRBV18	-	TRBJ2-3	TGTGCCAGCTCACCGGGACTAGGCCGCACAGATACGCAGTATTTT	CASSPGLGRTDTQYF
TRBD1	TRBV11-2	-	TRBJ1-2	TGTGCCAGCAGCCCCAGGGGGTTAGAAGCTAACTATGGCTACACCTTC	CASSPRGLEANYGYTF
TRBD1	TRBV30	-	TRBJ1-5	TGTGCCTGGGACAGGGAGGGTCAGCCCCAGCATTTT	CAWDREGQPQHF
TRBD2	TRBV27	-	TRBJ2-7	TGTGCCAGCAGTGGCCTTGGAATAGCGGGGGGTCTTGACGAGCAGTACTTC	CASSGLGIAGGLDEQYF
-	TRBV14	-	TRBJ1-3	TGTGCCAGCAGCCAAGTCTCACTCTCTGGAAACACCATATATTTT	CASSQVSLSGNTIYF
-	TRBV7-2	-	TRBJ1-3	TGTGCCAGCAGCGTAACGACAGTTTCGGGTGGAAACACCATATATTTT	CASSVTTVSGGNTIYF
-	TRBV13	-	TRBJ1-6	TGTGCCAGCTTCGACAGCGGGAGGGATAATTCACCCCTCCACTTT	CASFDSGRDNSPLHF
-	TRBV28	-	TRBJ2-4	TGTGCCAGCACCGAAAGGAGGAACATTCAGTACTTC	CASTERRNIQYF
-	TRBV13	-	TRBJ1-3	TGTGCCAGCAGCTTATTCTTCCCGGGAGGAAACACCATATATTTT	CASSLFFPGGNTIYF
-	TRBV6-5	-	TRBJ2-7	TGTGCCAGCAGTTTTATACAGGCGACCGCCTACGAGCAGTACTTC	CASSFIQATAYEQYF
TRBD2	TRBV15	-	TRBJ2-3	TGTGCCACCAGCAGAGCGCGGGGGTACACAGATACGCAGTATTTT	CATSRARGYTDTQYF
-	TRBV30	few	TRBJ1-1	TGTGCCTGGAGTTGGCCACCTCCCTTGAACACTGAAGCTTTCTTT	CAWSWPPPLNTEAFF
-	TRBV9	-	TRBJ2-1	TGTGCCAGCAGCGGGGGGCGGCAGGGATGGAATGAGCAGTTCTTC	CASSGGRQGWNEQFF
TRBD1	TRBV11-2	-	TRBJ1-1	TGTGCCAGCATCCCTCTCAGGGGGCACATGAACACTGAAGCTTTCTTT	CASIPLRGHMNTEAFF
-	TRBV19	-	TRBJ2-5	TGTGCCAGTAGTGTACAGGCAGGGAAAGGGACCCAGTACTTC	CASSVQAGKGTQYF
TRBD2	TRBV9	-	TRBJ2-7	TGTGCCAGCAGCCCCCGGACTAGCCCCGGTGACGAGCAGTACTTC	CASSPRTSPGDEQYF
TRBD2	TRBV7-2	-	TRBJ2-1	TGTGCCAGCAGACTAGCGGGGGCGTACAATGAGCAGTTCTTC	CASRLAGAYNEQFF